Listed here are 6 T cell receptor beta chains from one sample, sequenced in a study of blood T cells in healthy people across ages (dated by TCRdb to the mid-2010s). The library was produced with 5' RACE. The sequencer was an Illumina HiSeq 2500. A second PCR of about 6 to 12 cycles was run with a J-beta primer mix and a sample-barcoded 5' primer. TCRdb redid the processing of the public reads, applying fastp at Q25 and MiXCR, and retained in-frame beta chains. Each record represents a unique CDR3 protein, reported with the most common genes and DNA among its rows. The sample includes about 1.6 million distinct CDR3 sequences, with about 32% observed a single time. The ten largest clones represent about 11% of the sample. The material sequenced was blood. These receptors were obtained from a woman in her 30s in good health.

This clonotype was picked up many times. Here the CDR3 DNA reads TGCAGCGTTGCAACAAATCAAGAGACCCAGTACTTC. Protein product: CSVATNQETQYF. The rearrangement uses TRBV29-1 and TRBJ2-5; D gene uncertain. The CDR3 length is 12 residues. Trimming took 4 bases from V and 2 from J, leaving 8 bases between them. Germline V gene lookup returns CDR1 SQVTM and CDR2 ANQGSEA.

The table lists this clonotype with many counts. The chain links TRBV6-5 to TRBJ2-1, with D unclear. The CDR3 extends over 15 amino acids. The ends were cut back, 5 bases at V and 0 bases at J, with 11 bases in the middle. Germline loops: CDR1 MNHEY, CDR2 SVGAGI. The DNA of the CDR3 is TGTGCCAGCAGTCCCTGGGGTGACTCCTACAATGAGCAGTTCTTC. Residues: CASSPWGDSYNEQFF.

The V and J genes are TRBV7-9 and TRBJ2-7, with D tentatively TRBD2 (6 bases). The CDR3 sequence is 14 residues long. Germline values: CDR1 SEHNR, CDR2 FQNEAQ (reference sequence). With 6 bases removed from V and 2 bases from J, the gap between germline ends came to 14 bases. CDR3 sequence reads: CASSLDGRPYEQYF. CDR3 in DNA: TGTGCCAGCAGTTTGGACGGGAGACCCTACGAGCAGTACTTC.

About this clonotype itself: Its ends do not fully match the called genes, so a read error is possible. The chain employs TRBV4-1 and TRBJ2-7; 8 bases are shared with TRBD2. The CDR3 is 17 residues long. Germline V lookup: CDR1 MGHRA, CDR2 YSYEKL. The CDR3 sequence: CASSQAWSGGPSHEQYF. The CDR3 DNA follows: TGCGCCAGCAGCCAAGCTTGGAGCGGGGGCCCCTCCCACGAGCAGTACTTC.

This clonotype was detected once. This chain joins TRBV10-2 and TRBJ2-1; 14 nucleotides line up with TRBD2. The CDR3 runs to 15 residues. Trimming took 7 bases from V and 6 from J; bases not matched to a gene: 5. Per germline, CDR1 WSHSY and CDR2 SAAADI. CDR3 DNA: TGCGCCAGCAAGACTAGCGGGGGGGGCGGCAATGAGCAGTTCTTC. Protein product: CASKTSGGGGNEQFF.

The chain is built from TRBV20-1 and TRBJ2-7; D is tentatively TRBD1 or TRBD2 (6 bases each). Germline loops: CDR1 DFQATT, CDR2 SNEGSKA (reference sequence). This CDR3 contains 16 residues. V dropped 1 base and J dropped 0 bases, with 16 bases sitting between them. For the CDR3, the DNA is TGCAGTGCTAGAGGCGAGGGGGAGGTTCCCTCCTACGAGCAGTACTTC. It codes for CSARGEGEVPSYEQYF.